This entry describes one T cell receptor (beta chain). Its antigen is not known. This entry is derived from a study of T cell repertoires in cytomegalovirus infection. Overall study context: It was recently identified HLA-C-restricted and well-studied HLA-B-restricted CMV epitopes that the study used. It was the public TCR beta signatures that indicated both CMV infection and matching HLA type. Findings and limits, study-wide: Based on cumulative public TCR beta family frequency, carriers of CMV plus the relevant HLA were identified. The ex vivo response was dominated by HLA-C-restricted CMV-specific TCR beta clonotypes.

A single record per CDR3 protein comes from TCRdb applying MiXCR to the reads. Of a few hundred thousand distinct CDR3 sequences listed, around 25% are singletons. This CDR3 comprises 13 residues. Germline V gene sequence: CDR1 LGHNA, CDR2 YSLEER. Trimming left V 4 bases short and J 5 bases short, with 11 bases between. This chain connects TRBV4-3 to TRBJ1-1; D is unclear. The sequenced sample was cultured PBMCs, obtained from culture after CMV antigen stimulation. The origin of this receptor is a human donor in good health (CMV status not recorded). Some clones in this sample may be carry-over from other donors' samples. The CDR3 spells CASSPVYGTEAFF. The CDR3 coding sequence is TGCGCCAGCAGCCCGGTGTACGGGACTGAAGCTTTCTTT.